The rows below give T cell receptor beta chains drawn from one sample of a study of blood T cell repertoires in COVID-19. TCRdb's copy holds only in-frame clones and misses some; the assay was immunoSEQ multiplex PCR. The sample contains more than 200,000 clones, about nine tenths of which appear only once. The sequenced material came from peripheral blood. These receptor sequences come from a man in his sixties or seventies with acute or convalescent COVID-19. CDR3s include the opening cysteine and the closing phenylalanine or tryptophan. The D gene is left open where the match is weak. Only part of the rows carry a size: once, few, many, or a class if the clone is expanded.

.	TRBJ2-5	TRBV5-1	TRBD1	CASSEMTGTRETQYF	TGCGCCAGCAGCGAGATGACAGGGACGCGAGAGACCCAGTACTTC
.	TRBJ2-7	TRBV7-2	TRBD1	CASTKPTGGPSSYEQYF	TGTGCCAGCACGAAACCGACAGGGGGCCCTAGCTCCTACGAGCAGTACTTC
.	TRBJ2-2	TRBV20-1	TRBD1	CSASRYRGSAGELFF	TGCAGTGCTAGTAGGTACAGGGGATCTGCCGGGGAGCTGTTTTTT
.	TRBJ1-2	TRBV6-2/TRBV6-3	TRBD1	CASSNPGQGADGYTF	TGTGCCAGCAGTAACCCGGGACAGGGGGCAGATGGCTACACCTTC
.	TRBJ1-2	TRBV5-6	TRBD1	CASSVGTDYGYTF	TGTGCCAGCAGCGTGGGGACAGATTATGGCTACACCTTC
.	TRBJ2-1	TRBV6-5	.	CASRRGNNEQFF	TGTGCCAGCAGAAGGGGGAACAATGAGCAGTTCTTC
once	TRBJ1-4	TRBV5-4	.	CASSLGQTNEKLFF	TGTGCCAGCAGCTTGGGGCAAACTAATGAAAAACTGTTTTTT
few	TRBJ2-7	TRBV7-2	TRBD1	CASSSDRGALGYEQYF	TGTGCCAGCAGCTCGGACAGGGGGGCCCTCGGGTACGAGCAGTACTTC
.	TRBJ1-1	TRBV11-1	.	CASSLRGSEAFF	TGTGCCAGCAGCTTAAGGGGGAGTGAAGCTTTCTTT
once	TRBJ2-7	TRBV6-5	TRBD2	CASSSSGTSGRNEQYF	TGTGCCAGCAGTTCATCCGGGACTAGCGGGAGAAACGAGCAGTACTTC
.	TRBJ1-6	TRBV5-1	TRBD1	CASSSTGQGGSPLHF	TGCGCCAGCAGCTCAACCGGACAGGGGGGTTCACCCCTCCACTTT
.	TRBJ1-1	TRBV30	.	CAWMRAAGATEAFF	TGTGCCTGGATGCGAGCAGCGGGGGCCACTGAAGCTTTCTTT
.	TRBJ2-1	TRBV2	.	CASSERASSYNEQFF	TGTGCCAGCAGTGAAAGAGCGAGCTCCTACAATGAGCAGTTCTTC
.	TRBJ1-5	TRBV6-2/TRBV6-3	TRBD1	CASSSGTGGNNQPQHF	TGTGCCAGCAGTTCTGGGACAGGGGGTAACAATCAGCCCCAGCATTTT
many	TRBJ2-7	TRBV4-1	.	CASSRSIGQSSYEQYF	TGCGCCAGCAGCCGTTCGATCGGACAGAGCTCCTACGAGCAGTACTTC
.	TRBJ2-7	TRBV29-1	.	CSVEDEGYEQYF	TGCAGCGTTGAAGACGAGGGCTACGAGCAGTACTTC
.	TRBJ1-5	TRBV11-2	TRBD1	CASSLEGTGLQPQHF	TGTGCCAGCAGCTTAGAAGGGACAGGGCTCCAGCCCCAGCATTTT
.	TRBJ2-1	TRBV5-1	.	CASSLVPGERSNEQFF	TGCGCCAGCAGCTTGGTACCGGGGGAACGTAGCAATGAGCAGTTCTTC
.	TRBJ1-1	TRBV3-1/TRBV3-2	.	CASRPGGGSMAEAFF	TGTGCCAGCAGACCCGGGGGGGGATCGATGGCTGAAGCTTTCTTT
.	TRBJ1-2	TRBV5-1	TRBD1	CASSSGTGDYYGYTF	TGCGCCAGCAGCTCCGGGACAGGGGATTACTATGGCTACACCTTC
.	TRBJ2-7	TRBV19	.	CASSRGTDRYEQYF	TGTGCCAGTAGTCGAGGAACCGACAGGTACGAGCAGTACTTC
.	TRBJ2-7	TRBV6-6	.	CASSYSAGDVSGEQYF	TGTGCCAGCAGTTACTCCGCAGGGGACGTGTCGGGTGAGCAGTACTTC
few	TRBJ2-7	TRBV28	TRBD2	CATLSGVSYEQYF	TGTGCCACCCTAAGCGGGGTGTCGTACGAGCAGTACTTC
.	TRBJ1-5	TRBV19	TRBD1	CASSTYRGAKNNQPQHF	TGTGCCAGTAGTACCTACAGGGGTGCAAAAAACAATCAGCCCCAGCATTTT
few	TRBJ2-7	TRBV6-5	TRBD2	CASSFTSSGRGEQYF	TGTGCCAGCAGCTTTACGAGTAGCGGGCGAGGAGAGCAGTACTTC
.	TRBJ2-3	TRBV4-2	.	CASSPVFGDTQYF	TGTGCCAGCAGCCCCGTCTTCGGGGATACGCAGTATTTT